This T cell receptor beta chain derives from a study of T cells expressing NK-cell markers. Overall study context: Researchers got TCR beta repertoires out of sorted CD3+CD56+NKG2C+, CD3+CD56+NKG2C- and CD3+CD56-NKG2C+ T cells. Of eight sequenced donors, seven were HCMV-seropositive and one HCMV-seronegative.

TCRdb re-analyzed the 5' RACE reads; it lists each CDR3 protein once, without DNA. The sample totals hundreds of thousands of distinct CDR3 sequences. This CDR3 is 14 amino acids long. This rearrangement joins TRBV12-3 or TRBV12-4 to TRBJ1-2; TCRdb outputs TRBD1, but without DNA this stays unchecked. The sample consisted of blood T cells: a sorted CD56 or NKG2C T cell subset, CD4+ or CD8+ T cells, or bulk PBMC T cells (not recorded which). The clonotype originates from a man aged 18 to 70 in good health. CDR3 amino acids: CASSFMEGGYGYTF.